This T cell receptor beta chain was recovered during a study of Tregs in tolerant kidney transplant recipients. Whole-study findings and limits: Findings come from small patient numbers and require larger validation. Some patients' samples used different primers over time, so nucleotide sequences weren't comparable.

Some clones are missing from TCRdb's copy, which holds only in-frame ones; the method was immunoSEQ multiplex PCR. This sample has approximately 20,000 clones, with more than 65% found just once. Comments on this clone: Its specificity is not known.

From germline, CDR1 is LNHDA and CDR2 SQIVND (reference sequence). The germline V and J ends were trimmed by 2 bases and 0 bases, with 11 bases remaining between them. The CDR3 contains 16 residues. Related graft donors supplied nonmyeloablative bone marrow transplants, and mixed chimerism was transient. The clonotype comes from a human patient who received a combined kidney and bone marrow transplant. Some T cells may trace back to the graft donor. The V and J genes are TRBV19 and TRBJ1-3; TRBD1 is a possible D gene (6 bases). The sample here was CD8+ T cells from blood (PBMCs), taken 6 months after the transplant. The CDR3 loop reads CASSIIRRGSGNTIYF. CDR3 DNA: TGTGCCAGTAGTATAATCCGCAGGGGCTCTGGAAACACCATATATTTT.